This T cell receptor (beta chain) comes out of a study of blood T cell repertoires in COVID-19. Study-level background: COVID-19 samples, acute and convalescent, were from the United States, Italy and Spain. From T cells, B-cell-depleted T cells, or PBMCs came the material, which was cDNA or gDNA.

As to this clone: The same CDR3 arises from other DNA sequences in this sample as well.

In germline, CDR1 is LGHDT, CDR2 YNNKEL (reference sequence). V was clipped by 0 bases and J by 6 bases, with 6 bases between them. This CDR3 is 13 amino acids long. In the original processing: Counts of nucleated cells, estimated from reference gene primer amplification, were obtained. TCRdb's table, derived via immunoSEQ multiplex PCR, lists solely in-frame clones and lacks some. V and J calls and clone size come straight from that table; D and trimming were deduced from the DNA. This table has a few hundred thousand clones, over 75% appearing once. The sequence derives from a human donor in a cohort sampled during active COVID-19. Material: peripheral blood. V usage is TRBV3-1 (or the pseudogene TRBV3-2) and J usage is TRBJ1-5; TRBD1 is a possible D gene (5 bases). This CDR3 reads CASSQDRVQPQHF. The CDR3 nucleotides are TGTGCCAGCAGCCAAGACAGGGTTCAGCCCCAGCATTTT.